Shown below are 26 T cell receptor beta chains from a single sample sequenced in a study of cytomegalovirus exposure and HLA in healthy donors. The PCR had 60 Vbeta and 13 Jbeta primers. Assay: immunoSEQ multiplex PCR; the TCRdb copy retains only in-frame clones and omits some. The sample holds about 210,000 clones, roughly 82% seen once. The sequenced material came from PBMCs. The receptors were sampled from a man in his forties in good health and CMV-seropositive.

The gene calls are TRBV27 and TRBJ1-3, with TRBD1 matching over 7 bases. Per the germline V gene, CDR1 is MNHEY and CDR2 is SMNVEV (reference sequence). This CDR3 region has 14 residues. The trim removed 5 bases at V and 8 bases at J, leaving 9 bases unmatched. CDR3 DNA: TGTGCCAGCAGTGGAGGGACAGACGCGGACACCATATATTTT. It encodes CASSGGTDADTIYF.

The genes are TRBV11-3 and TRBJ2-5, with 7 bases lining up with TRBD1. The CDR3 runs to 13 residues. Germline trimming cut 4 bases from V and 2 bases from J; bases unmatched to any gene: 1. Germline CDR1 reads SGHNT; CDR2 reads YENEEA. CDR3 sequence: CASSSGQQETQYF. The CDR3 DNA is TGTGCCAGCAGCTCGGGACAGCAAGAGACCCAGTACTTC.

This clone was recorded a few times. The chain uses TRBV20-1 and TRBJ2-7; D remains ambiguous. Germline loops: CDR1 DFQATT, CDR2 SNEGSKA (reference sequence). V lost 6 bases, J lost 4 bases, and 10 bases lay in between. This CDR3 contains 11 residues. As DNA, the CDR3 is TGCAGTGCCGGAGACCTGTACGAGCAGTACTTC. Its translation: CSAGDLYEQYF.

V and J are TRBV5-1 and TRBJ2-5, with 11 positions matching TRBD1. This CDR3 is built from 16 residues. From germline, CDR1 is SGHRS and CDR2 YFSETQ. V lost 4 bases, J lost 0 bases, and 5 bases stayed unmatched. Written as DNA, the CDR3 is TGCGCCAGCAGCCCCGGGACAGGGGGAAACCAAGAGACCCAGTACTTC. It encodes CASSPGTGGNQETQYF.

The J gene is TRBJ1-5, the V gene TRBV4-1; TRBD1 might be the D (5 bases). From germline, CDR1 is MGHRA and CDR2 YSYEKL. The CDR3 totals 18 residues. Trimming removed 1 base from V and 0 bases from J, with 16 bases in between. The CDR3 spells CASSQARSGTHSNQPQHF. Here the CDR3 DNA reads TGCGCCAGCAGCCAAGCCCGGAGCGGGACCCATAGCAATCAGCCCCAGCATTTT.

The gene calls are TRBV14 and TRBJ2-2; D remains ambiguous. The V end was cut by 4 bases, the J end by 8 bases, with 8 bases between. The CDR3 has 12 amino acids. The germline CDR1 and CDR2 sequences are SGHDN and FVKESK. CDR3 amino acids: CASSLSLGELFF. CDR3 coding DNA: TGTGCCAGCAGCCTGAGCTTAGGGGAGCTGTTTTTT.

The CDR3 protein is CASSALSSYNEQFF. DNA for the CDR3: TGTGCCAGTAGTGCTCTAAGCTCCTACAATGAGCAGTTCTTC. The V gene is TRBV19, the J gene TRBJ2-1; D not certain. This CDR3 has 14 amino acids. Germline loops: CDR1 LNHDA, CDR2 SQIVND (reference sequence). Trimming left V 5 bases short and J 0 bases short, with 8 bases between.

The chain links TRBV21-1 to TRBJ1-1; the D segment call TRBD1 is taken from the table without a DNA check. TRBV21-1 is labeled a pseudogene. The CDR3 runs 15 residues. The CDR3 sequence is CASRDRAVVNTEAFF. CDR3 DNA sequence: TGTGCCAGCAGGGACAGGGCGGTGGTGAACACTGAAGCTTTCTTT.

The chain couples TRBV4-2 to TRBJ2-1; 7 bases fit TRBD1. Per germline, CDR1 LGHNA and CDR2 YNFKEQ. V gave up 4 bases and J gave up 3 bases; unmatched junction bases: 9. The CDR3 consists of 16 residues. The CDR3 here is CASSRPPGQIYNEQFF. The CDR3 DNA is TGTGCCAGCAGCCGGCCTCCGGGACAGATCTACAATGAGCAGTTCTTC.

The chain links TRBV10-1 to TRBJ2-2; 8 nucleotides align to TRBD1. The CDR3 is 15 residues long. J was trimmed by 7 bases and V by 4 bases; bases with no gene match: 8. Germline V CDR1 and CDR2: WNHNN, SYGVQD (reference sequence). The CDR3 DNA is TGCGCCAGCAGTGGAGGACAGGGCCGGGTCGGGGAGCTGTTTTTT. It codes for CASSGGQGRVGELFF.

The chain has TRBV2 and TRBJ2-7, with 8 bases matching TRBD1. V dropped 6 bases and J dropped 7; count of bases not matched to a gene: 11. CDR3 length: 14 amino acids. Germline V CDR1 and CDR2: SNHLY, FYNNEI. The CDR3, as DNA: TGTGCCAGCAGGAGGGACAGGTCCCGAGGGGAGCAGTACTTC. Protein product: CASRRDRSRGEQYF.

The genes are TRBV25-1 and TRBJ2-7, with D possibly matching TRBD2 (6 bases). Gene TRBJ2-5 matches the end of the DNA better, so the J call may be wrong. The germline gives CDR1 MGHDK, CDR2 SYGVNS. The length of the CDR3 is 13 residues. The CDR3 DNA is TGTGCCAGCAGTGAAGGAGGGGAAGAGACCCAGTACTTC. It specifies CASSEGGEETQYF.

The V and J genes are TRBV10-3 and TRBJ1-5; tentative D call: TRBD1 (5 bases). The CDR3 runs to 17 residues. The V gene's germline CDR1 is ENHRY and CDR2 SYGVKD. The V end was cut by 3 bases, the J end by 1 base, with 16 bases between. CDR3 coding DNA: TGTGCCATCAGTGATGGAATGACAGCAATAAGCAATCAGCCCCAGCATTTT. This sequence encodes CAISDGMTAISNQPQHF.

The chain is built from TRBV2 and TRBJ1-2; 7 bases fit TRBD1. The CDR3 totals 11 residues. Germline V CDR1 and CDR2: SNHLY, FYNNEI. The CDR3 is CVSTGSSGYTF. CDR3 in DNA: TGTGTCTCGACAGGGTCTAGTGGCTACACCTTC.

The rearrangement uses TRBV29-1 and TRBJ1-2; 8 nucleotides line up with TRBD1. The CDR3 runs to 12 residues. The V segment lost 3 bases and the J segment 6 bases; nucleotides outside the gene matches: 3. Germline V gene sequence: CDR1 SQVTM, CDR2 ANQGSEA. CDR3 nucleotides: TGCAGCGTTGATCAGGGACAGGATGGCTACACCTTC. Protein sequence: CSVDQGQDGYTF. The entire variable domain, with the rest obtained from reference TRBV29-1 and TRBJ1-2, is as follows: SAVISQKPSRDICQRGTSLTIQCQVDSQVTMMFWYRQQPGQSLTLIATANQGSEATYESGFVIDKFPISRPNLTFSTLTVSNMSPEDSSIYLCSVDQGQDGYTFGSGTRLTVV.

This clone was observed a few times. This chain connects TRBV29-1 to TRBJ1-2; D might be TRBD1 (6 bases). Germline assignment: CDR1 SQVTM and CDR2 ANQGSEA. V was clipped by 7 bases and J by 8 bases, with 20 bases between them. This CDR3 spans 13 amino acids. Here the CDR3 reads CSAQPGQGRGYTF. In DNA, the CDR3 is TGCAGCGCTCAACCCGGCCAGGGGAGAGGCTACACCTTC.

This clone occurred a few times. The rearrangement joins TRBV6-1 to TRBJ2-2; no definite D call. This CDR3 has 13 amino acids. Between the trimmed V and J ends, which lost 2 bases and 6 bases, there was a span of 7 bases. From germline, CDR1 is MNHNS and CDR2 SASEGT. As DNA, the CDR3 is TGTGCCAGCAGTGAATACCGGGCCGGGGAGCTGTTTTTT. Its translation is CASSEYRAGELFF.

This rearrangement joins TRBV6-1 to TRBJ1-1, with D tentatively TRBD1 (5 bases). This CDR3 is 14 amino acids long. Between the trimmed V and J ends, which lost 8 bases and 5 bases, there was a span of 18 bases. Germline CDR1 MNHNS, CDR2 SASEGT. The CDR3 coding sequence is TGTGCCAGCTCGCCACAGGTTCTAGGGACTGAAGCTTTCTTT. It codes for CASSPQVLGTEAFF.

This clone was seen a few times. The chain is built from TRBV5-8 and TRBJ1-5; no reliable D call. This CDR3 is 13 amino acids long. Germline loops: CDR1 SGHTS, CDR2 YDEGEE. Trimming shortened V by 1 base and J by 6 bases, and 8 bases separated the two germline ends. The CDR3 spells CASSLTPFQPQHF. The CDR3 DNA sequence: TGTGCCAGCAGCTTGACACCTTTTCAGCCCCAGCATTTT.

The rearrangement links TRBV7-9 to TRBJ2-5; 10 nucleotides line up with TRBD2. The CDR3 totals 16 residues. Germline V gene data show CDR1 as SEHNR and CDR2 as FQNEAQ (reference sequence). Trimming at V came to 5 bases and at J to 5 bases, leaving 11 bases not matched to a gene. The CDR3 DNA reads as TGTGCCAGCAGCCCGCAAGCGGGAGGGCCTGGGGAGACCCAGTACTTC. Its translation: CASSPQAGGPGETQYF.

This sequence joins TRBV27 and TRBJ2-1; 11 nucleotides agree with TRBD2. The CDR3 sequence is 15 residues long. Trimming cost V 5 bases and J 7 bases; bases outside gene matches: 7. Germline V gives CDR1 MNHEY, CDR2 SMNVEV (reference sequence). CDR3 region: CASSPRASGRNEQFF. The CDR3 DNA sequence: TGTGCCAGCAGTCCCCGGGCTAGCGGGAGGAATGAGCAGTTCTTC.

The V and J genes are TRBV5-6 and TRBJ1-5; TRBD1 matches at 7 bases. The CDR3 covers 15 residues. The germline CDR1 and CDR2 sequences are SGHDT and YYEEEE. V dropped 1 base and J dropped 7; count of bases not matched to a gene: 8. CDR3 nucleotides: TGTGCCAGCAGCTTGAGATCCTTAGGGGGCCAGCCCCAGCATTTT. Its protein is CASSLRSLGGQPQHF.

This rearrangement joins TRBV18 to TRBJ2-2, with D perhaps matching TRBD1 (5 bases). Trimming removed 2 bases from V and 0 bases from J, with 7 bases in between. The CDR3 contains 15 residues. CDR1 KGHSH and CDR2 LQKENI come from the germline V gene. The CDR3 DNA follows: TGTGCCAGCTCACCAGGACAAGCGAACACCGGGGAGCTGTTTTTT. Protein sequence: CASSPGQANTGELFF.

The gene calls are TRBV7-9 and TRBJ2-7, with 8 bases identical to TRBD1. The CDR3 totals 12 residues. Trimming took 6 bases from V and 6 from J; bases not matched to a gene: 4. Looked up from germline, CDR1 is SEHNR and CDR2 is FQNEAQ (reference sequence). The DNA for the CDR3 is TGTGCCAGCAGTCATACAGGGGGCGAGCAGTACGTC. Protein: CASSHTGGEQYV.

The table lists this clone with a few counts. The CDR3 sequence: CASSGGLAGVDEQFF. CDR3 nucleotides: TGTGCCAGCAGTGGGGGACTAGCGGGAGTGGATGAGCAGTTCTTC. The rearrangement links TRBV27 to TRBJ2-1, with 14 bases fitting TRBD2. J was trimmed by 8 bases and V by 5 bases; bases with no gene match: 5. The CDR3 spans 15 residues. The germline gives CDR1 MNHEY, CDR2 SMNVEV (reference sequence).

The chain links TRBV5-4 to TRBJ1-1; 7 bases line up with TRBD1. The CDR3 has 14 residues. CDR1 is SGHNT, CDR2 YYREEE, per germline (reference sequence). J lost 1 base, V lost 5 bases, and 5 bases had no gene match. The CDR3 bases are TGTGCCAGCAGTCGACAGGGTCCGAACACTGAAGCTTTCTTT. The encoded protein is CASSRQGPNTEAFF.